These 21 T cell receptor beta chains share one sample of origin, sequenced in a study of long-term antiretroviral therapy in people with HIV. immunoSEQ v3.0 was run at survey level. The table came from immunoSEQ multiplex PCR; TCRdb's copy has only in-frame clones and leaves some out. The sample has tens of thousands of clones, about 80% seen once. The material was unsorted PBMCs, obtained 0.5 years before starting antiretroviral therapy. Receptors originate from a man aged 35 to 55 with HIV.

The chain employs TRBV6-6 and TRBJ1-1; 7 bases are a match to TRBD1. Germline lookup yields CDR1 MNHNY and CDR2 SVGAGI (reference sequence). With 6 bases clipped from V and 4 bases from J, the junction kept 8 bases outside the gene matches. This CDR3 has 14 amino acids. In DNA form, the CDR3 reads TGTGCCAGCAGCCCCGCCAGGGGGAGCACTGAAGCTTTCTTT. Its translation: CASSPARGSTEAFF.

The chain has TRBV7-8 and TRBJ2-1, with D maybe TRBD2 (7 bases). The CDR3 is 14 residues long. Between the trimmed V and J ends, which lost 3 bases and 7 bases, there was a span of 13 bases. Germline-derived CDR1 and CDR2 are SGHVS and FQNEAQ. The CDR3: CASSLVAGANEQFF. The CDR3 nucleotides read TGTGCCAGCAGCTTGGTTGCGGGGGCTAATGAGCAGTTCTTC.

The chain links TRBV5-4 to TRBJ2-3; D possibly uses TRBD1 or TRBD2 (6 bases each). Germline loops: CDR1 SGHNT, CDR2 YYREEE (reference sequence). V was pared by 3 bases and J by 6 bases, with 17 bases between. The CDR3 contains 15 residues. The CDR3 DNA follows: TGTGCCAGCAGCTCCCTTGGGGGCGGGGCGGATACGCAGTATTTT. The encoded protein is CASSSLGGGADTQYF.

This clone was detected only a few times. The V gene is TRBV11-3, the J gene TRBJ1-6; D unclear. The V end was cut by 1 base, the J end by 10 bases, with 8 bases between. The CDR3 has 13 amino acids. CDR1 is SGHNT and CDR2 is YENEEA in the germline V gene. DNA for the CDR3: TGTGCCAGCAGCTTAGGTCCTGGGTCACCCCTCCACTTT. Amino acid sequence: CASSLGPGSPLHF.

The CDR3: CASRGRILTDTQYF. In nucleotides, the CDR3 is TGTGCCAGCAGGGGTAGGATCTTGACAGATACGCAGTATTTT. This chain joins TRBV7-8 and TRBJ2-3; D not certain. The length of the CDR3 is 14 residues. Germline V CDR1 and CDR2: SGHVS, FQNEAQ. V was cut by 6 bases and J by 3 bases, with 13 bases left in between.

The chain employs TRBV9 and TRBJ2-1; D is possibly TRBD1 (5 bases). V lost 0 bases to trimming and J lost 3 bases, with 7 bases between them. The CDR3 has 14 residues. CDR1 and CDR2 (germline): SGDLS, YYNGEE. The CDR3 DNA follows: TGTGCCAGCAGCGTAGGGGGCCACTACAATGAGCAGTTCTTC. Translated: CASSVGGHYNEQFF. Variable domain in full (rest from reference TRBV9 and TRBJ2-1): DSGVTQTPKHLITATGQRVTLRCSPRSGDLSVYWYQQSLDQGLQFLIQYYNGEERAKGNILERFSAQQFPDLHSELNLSSLELGDSALYFCASSVGGHYNEQFFGPGTRLTVL.

The gene calls are TRBV7-2 and TRBJ1-4, with no clear D. Germline lookup yields CDR1 SGHTA and CDR2 FQGNSA. V lost 2 bases, J lost 4 bases, and 11 bases lay in between. There are 15 residues in the CDR3. Written as DNA, the CDR3 is TGTGCCAGCAGCTTACAAGGACCGTTTAATGAAAAACTGTTTTTT. This encodes CASSLQGPFNEKLFF.

In nucleotides, the CDR3 is TGTGCCAGCAGCGTAAGCCCGAACACTGAAGCTTTCTTT. It yields the protein CASSVSPNTEAFF. The chain is built from TRBV9 and TRBJ1-1; D remains unclear. Germline V gene data show CDR1 as SGDLS and CDR2 as YYNGEE. The V end lost 1 base, the J end lost 1 base, and 5 bases lay between the germline ends. The CDR3 totals 13 residues.

V usage is TRBV2 and J usage is TRBJ1-2; D not resolved. Germline lookup yields CDR1 SNHLY and CDR2 FYNNEI. Deletions cut 5 bases from V and 0 bases from J, with 7 bases between. This CDR3 is built from 13 residues. CDR3 amino acids: CASSRIANYGYTF. As DNA, the CDR3 is TGTGCCAGCAGTAGGATAGCTAACTATGGCTACACCTTC. Full variable domain (rest looked up from reference TRBV2 and TRBJ1-2): EPEVTQTPSHQVTQMGQEVILRCVPISNHLYFYWYRQILGQKVEFLVSFYNNEISEKSEIFDDQFSVERPDGSNFTLKIRSTKLEDSAMYFCASSRIANYGYTFGSGTRLTVV.

The J gene is TRBJ1-3, the V gene TRBV28; D uncertain. The germline V gene encodes CDR1 MDHEN and CDR2 SYDVKM. The CDR3 runs 14 residues. V lost 1 base to trimming and J lost 6 bases, with 10 bases between them. The CDR3: CASSLLKEANTIYF. The CDR3 region has the DNA TGTGCCAGCAGTTTATTGAAGGAGGCAAACACCATATATTTT.

This clone came up a few times. This sequence joins TRBV27 and TRBJ2-7; 8 positions match TRBD1. Trimming cost V 3 bases and J 6 bases; bases outside gene matches: 4. CDR1 is MNHEY, CDR2 SMNVEV, per germline (reference sequence). The length of the CDR3 is 13 residues. This chain's CDR3 is CASSFGQGGEQYF. CDR3 bases: TGTGCCAGCAGTTTTGGACAGGGAGGCGAGCAGTACTTC.

By share of the sample, this clone is medium-sized. The rearrangement uses TRBV9 and TRBJ2-7; TRBD1 might be the D (6 bases). The CDR3 runs 13 residues. The V gene lost 0 bases and the J gene lost 7 bases, with 11 bases spanning the gap. The germline CDR1 and CDR2 sequences are SGDLS and YYNGEE. The CDR3 protein is CASSVGGPGEQYF. CDR3 sequence (DNA): TGTGCCAGCAGCGTAGGGGGGCCAGGGGAGCAGTACTTC.

This chain uses TRBV5-1 with TRBJ2-3; either TRBD1 or TRBD2 may supply D (5 bases each). There are 15 residues in the CDR3. Germline V CDR1 and CDR2: SGHRS, YFSETQ. Trimming removed 4 bases at V and 4 bases at J, with 16 bases between. The CDR3 bases are TGCGCCAGCAGCGTTGCCGGGGCATCTCCAGATACGCAGTATTTT. It specifies CASSVAGASPDTQYF. Together with reference TRBV5-1 and TRBJ2-3, the CDR3 gives the full variable domain: KAGVTQTPRYLIKTRGQQVTLSCSPISGHRSVSWYQQTPGQGLQFLFEYFSETQRNKGNFPGRFSGRQFSNSRSEMNVSTLELGDSALYLCASSVAGASPDTQYFGPGTRLTVL.

This clone came up a few times. This chain connects TRBV27 to TRBJ1-5; the match to TRBD1 covers 7 bases. With V trimmed by 2 bases and J by 3 bases, 4 bases remained unmatched. The germline gives CDR1 MNHEY, CDR2 SMNVEV (reference sequence). CDR3 length equals 15 residues. The CDR3: CASSLRGQNNQPQHF. As DNA, the CDR3 is TGTGCCAGCAGTTTACGGGGACAGAACAATCAGCCCCAGCATTTT.

The chain joins TRBV19 to TRBJ1-5, with 10 bases identical to TRBD1. The CDR3 contains 15 residues. Germline assignment: CDR1 LNHDA and CDR2 SQIVND (reference sequence). The V and J ends lost 6 bases and 6 bases, in that order; junction bases with no gene match: 8. The DNA for the CDR3 is TGTGCCAGTAGCCTGACAGGGGGCGCGGGTCAGCCCCAGCATTTT. The encoded protein is CASSLTGGAGQPQHF. Full variable domain (outside the CDR3, taken from reference TRBV19 and TRBJ1-5): DGGITQSPKYLFRKEGQNVTLSCEQNLNHDAMYWYRQDPGQGLRLIYYSQIVNDFQKGDIAEGYSVSREKKESFPLTVTSAQKNPTAFYLCASSLTGGAGQPQHFGDGTRLSIL.

The V gene is TRBV6-5, the J gene TRBJ1-2, with TRBD1 as a possible D gene (5 bases). The V gene lost 4 bases and the J gene lost 6 bases, with 18 bases spanning the gap. The germline gives CDR1 MNHEY, CDR2 SVGAGI. The CDR3 sequence is 15 residues long. Here the CDR3 DNA reads TGTGCCAGCAGTTGGAACCGGGGGGGGTTGGATGGCTACACCTTC. It specifies CASSWNRGGLDGYTF.

A few counts support this clone. This sequence joins TRBV11-2 and TRBJ1-2, with D possibly matching TRBD1 (5 bases). The V and J ends lost 6 bases and 1 base respectively, with 15 bases between them. CDR3 length: 15 amino acids. Germline V gene sequence: CDR1 SGHAT, CDR2 FQNNGV. CDR3 protein: CASSQYGQGNYGYTF. The CDR3, as DNA: TGTGCCAGCAGTCAGTACGGGCAGGGTAACTATGGCTACACCTTC.

The chain couples TRBV6-1 to TRBJ2-5, with 12 positions matching TRBD1. Germline V lookup: CDR1 MNHNS, CDR2 SASEGT. This CDR3 contains 19 residues. V trimming: 3 bases; J trimming: 5 bases; junction bases outside the gene matches: 16. The CDR3 reads CASSDEWRGTGGIIETQYF. DNA for the CDR3: TGTGCCAGCAGTGATGAATGGCGCGGGACAGGGGGCATTATTGAGACCCAGTACTTC.

The gene calls are TRBV6-5 and TRBJ2-5; the D gene could be TRBD1 or TRBD2 (5 bases each). This CDR3 region has 13 residues. Germline CDR1 reads MNHEY; CDR2 reads SVGAGI. V was clipped by 6 bases and J by 5 bases, with 13 bases between them. DNA for the CDR3: TGTGCCAGCAGCCCGAGGGGTGCGGAGACCCAGTACTTC. This encodes CASSPRGAETQYF.

J is TRBJ1-3 and V is TRBV7-9; D is possibly TRBD1 (6 bases). The length of the CDR3 is 14 residues. V was trimmed by 6 bases and J by 3 bases, leaving 12 bases between them. Germline V gene data show CDR1 as SEHNR and CDR2 as FQNEAQ (reference sequence). CDR3 DNA: TGTGCCAGCAGAACCACAGGGAGTGGAAACACCATATATTTT. The encoded protein is CASRTTGSGNTIYF.

This clone was counted a few times. This chain joins TRBV19 and TRBJ1-2, with D unclear. Looked up from germline, CDR1 is LNHDA and CDR2 is SQIVND (reference sequence). V was shortened by 2 bases and J by 6 bases, with 10 bases between the two germline ends. This CDR3 has 13 residues. CDR3 bases: TGTGCCAGTAGTATAAGGCGGATTGATGGCTACACCTTC. It yields the protein CASSIRRIDGYTF.